This T cell receptor (beta chain) was obtained from a study of cytomegalovirus exposure and HLA in healthy donors. Overall study: Drawn from HLA-typed donors, 83 million or so unique TCRs were held in an early data release.

Each of the donors was a healthy bone marrow donor. Study-wide points: For TCR beta chains, V- and J-gene trimming was later linked to a missense DCLRE1C variant. One cluster of highly shared sequence variants probably arose as a sequencing artifact.

This clone was seen a handful of times. Its antigen is as yet unknown. Germline loops: CDR1 SEHNR, CDR2 FQNEAQ (reference sequence). Trimming shortened V by 5 bases and J by 1 base, and 14 bases separated the two germline ends. There are 15 residues in the CDR3. Both 60 Vbeta primers and 13 Jbeta primers went into the PCR. The method was immunoSEQ multiplex PCR; TCRdb's version includes in-frame clones alone and lacks a portion of them. The repertoire consists of 120,000 to 150,000 clones, with roughly 72% occurring once and the leading ten covering roughly 2.1%. The sequencing sample was made of PBMCs. The rearrangement links TRBV7-9 to TRBJ1-1; no clear D gene. This receptor was identified in a man aged 40-49 years in good health and CMV-seronegative. CDR3: CASSPRLLRNTEAFF. The DNA of the CDR3 is TGTGCCAGCAGCCCCCGACTCCTTAGGAACACTGAAGCTTTCTTT. The full variable domain, its missing parts supplied by reference TRBV7-9 and TRBJ1-1, is DTGVSQNPRHKITKRGQNVTFRCDPISEHNRLYWYRQTLGQGPEFLTYFQNEAQLEKSRLLSDRFSAERPKGSFSTLEIQRTEQGDSAMYLCASSPRLLRNTEAFFGQGTRLTVV.